These 27 T cell receptor beta chains share one sample of origin, sequenced in a study of metastatic and nonmetastatic thyroid tumors. Thyroid surgery was performed in patients who had received no treatment beforehand. MiXCR reprocessed the PCR reads for TCRdb. In the table there are roughly 40,000 clones, around 10% of which are singletons. Material: blood. Receptors were obtained from a male donor with papillary thyroid cancer or a benign thyroid nodule (not recorded which). Some clones in this sample may be carry-over from other donors' samples.

Many counts were recorded for this clone. This specimen includes other DNA sequences encoding the same CDR3. This chain uses TRBV29-1 with TRBJ2-7; TRBD2 might be the D (6 bases). The CDR3 is made up of 16 amino acids. The V and J ends lost 1 base and 7 bases respectively, with 23 bases between them. Looked up from germline, CDR1 is SQVTM and CDR2 is ANQGSEA. The CDR3 protein is CSVEASWGRYGGEQYF. CDR3 DNA sequence: TGCAGCGTTGAAGCCTCGTGGGGCCGCTATGGAGGGGAGCAGTACTTC.

The table lists this clone with many counts. This CDR3 reads CASSIDPGQISTGELFF. In nucleotides, the CDR3 is TGTGCCAGTAGTATAGACCCGGGACAGATAAGCACCGGGGAGCTGTTTTTT. V gene TRBV19 combines with J gene TRBJ2-2; 7 nucleotides agree with TRBD1. V shed 0 bases and J 4 bases; nucleotides not matched to a gene: 8. This CDR3 spans 17 amino acids. Germline values: CDR1 LNHDA, CDR2 SQIVND (reference sequence).

The sample holds a few counts of this clone. The chain uses TRBV6-1 and TRBJ2-7; tentative D call: TRBD1 (5 bases). The CDR3 runs to 12 residues. Between the trimmed V and J ends, which lost 8 bases and 4 bases, there was a span of 12 bases. CDR1 and CDR2 from the germline V gene are MNHNS and SASEGT. The chain's CDR3 is CASGRVGYEQYF. CDR3 bases: TGTGCCAGCGGCAGGGTTGGGTACGAGCAGTACTTC.

There are many counts of this clone. One junction end does not reproduce the germline sequence, and a read error may be involved. The chain is built from TRBV11-2 and TRBJ2-7; TRBD1 agrees at 10 bases. Germline CDR1 and CDR2: SGHAT and FQNNGV. The CDR3 is made up of 14 amino acids. The CDR3 reads CASSKGQGSLERYF. The CDR3 coding sequence is TGTGCCAGCAGCAAGGGACAGGGGTCCCTTGAGCGGTACTTC.

This clone was observed a few times. Germline and junction disagree at one end, which may indicate a read error. The chain carries TRBV28 and TRBJ2-6; tentatively, D is TRBD2 (6 bases). The CDR3 is 17 residues long. Germline V gene sequence: CDR1 MDHEN, CDR2 SYDVKM. Here the CDR3 reads CASSVAGLQSVANVLTF. As DNA, the CDR3 is TGCGCCAGCAGTGTCGCGGGACTCCAATCTGTGGCCAACGTCCTGACTTTC.

As concerns this clone: A much larger clone lies a single base off, so this may be a read error. This sequence joins TRBV4-3 and TRBJ2-7; D possibly corresponds to TRBD2 (5 bases). Per the germline V gene, CDR1 is LGHNA and CDR2 is YSLEER. The V end lost 0 bases, the J end lost 2 bases, and 11 bases lay between the germline ends. This CDR3 spans 15 amino acids. The CDR3 loop is CASSQELGLAYEQYF. The CDR3 DNA follows: TGCGCCAGCAGCCAAGAACTAGGACTGGCCTACGAGCAGTACTTC.

This clone was counted at least ten times. The rearrangement joins TRBV3-1 to TRBJ1-6, with D unresolved. V lost 1 base and J lost 9, with 7 bases in between. CDR1 is LGHDT and CDR2 is YNNKEL in the germline V gene (reference sequence). The CDR3 is made up of 13 amino acids. Here the CDR3 reads CASSQGSFSPLHF. CDR3 bases: TGTGCCAGCAGCCAAGGATCGTTTTCACCCCTCCACTTT. The full variable domain, rest sourced from reference TRBV3-1 and TRBJ1-6, is DTAVSQTPKYLVTQMGNDKSIKCEQNLGHDTMYWYKQDSKKFLKIMFSYNNKELIINETVPNRFSPKSPDKAHLNLHINSLELGDSAVYFCASSQGSFSPLHFGNGTRLTVT.

This clone ranks as medium-sized. The rearrangement links TRBV28 to TRBJ1-3, with TRBD1 matching over 8 bases. The CDR3 has 14 amino acids. The V gene end was trimmed by 5 bases and the J gene end by 4 bases; junction bases not matched to a gene: 4. The germline gives CDR1 MDHEN, CDR2 SYDVKM. CDR3 sequence (DNA): TGTGCCAGCAGTCCGGACAGGGCCGGAAACACCATATATTTT. Protein sequence: CASSPDRAGNTIYF.

The chain employs TRBV6-2 or TRBV6-3 and TRBJ2-2; 8 nucleotides align to TRBD1. With 2 bases clipped from V and 5 bases from J, the junction kept 4 bases outside the gene matches. Germline CDR1 and CDR2: MNHEY and SVGEGT. This CDR3 region has 15 residues. As DNA, the CDR3 is TGTGCCAGCAGTTACGCAGGGGGCCGAACCGGGGAGCTGTTTTTT. As protein: CASSYAGGRTGELFF.

V is TRBV18 and J is TRBJ2-7, with 7 bases that match TRBD1. This CDR3 region has 13 residues. V shed 4 bases and J 6 bases; nucleotides not matched to a gene: 6. Germline assignment: CDR1 KGHSH and CDR2 LQKENI. In DNA, the CDR3 is TGTGCCAGCTCACTCCGGGACAGTGCCGAGCAGTACTTC. Translation: CASSLRDSAEQYF.

This clone was observed at least ten times. The chain joins TRBV19 to TRBJ2-7; the D gene is possibly TRBD2 (6 bases). The ends were cut back, 8 bases at V and 6 bases at J, with 20 bases in the middle. CDR3 length: 14 amino acids. Germline assignment: CDR1 LNHDA and CDR2 SQIVND (reference sequence). The CDR3 nucleotides read TGTGCCAGTGGATCGGGACTGCAGGCCAGCGAGCAGTACTTC. Residues: CASGSGLQASEQYF.

This clone was observed many times. The genes are TRBV28 and TRBJ1-5; a possible D gene is TRBD1 (5 bases). Germline V gene data show CDR1 as MDHEN and CDR2 as SYDVKM. V was shortened by 5 bases and J by 2 bases, with 19 bases between the two germline ends. The CDR3 length is 17 residues. The CDR3 protein is CASSRPGRVMGNQPQHF. CDR3 coding DNA: TGTGCCAGCAGTCGCCCAGGCAGGGTAATGGGCAATCAGCCCCAGCATTTT.

This clone was picked up many times. This sample also contains other DNA sequences that code for the same CDR3. For the CDR3, the DNA is TGTGCCAGCAGTGAAGGCGGAGGTTCACCCCTCCACTTT. Amino acids: CASSEGGGSPLHF. This chain links TRBV2 with TRBJ1-6, with unresolved D. Deletions cut 1 base from V and 9 bases from J, with 7 bases between. CDR1 and CDR2 (germline): SNHLY, FYNNEI. The CDR3 loop spans 13 amino acids. Combining the CDR3 with reference TRBV2 and TRBJ1-6 gives the whole variable domain EPEVTQTPSHQVTQMGQEVILRCVPISNHLYFYWYRQILGQKVEFLVSFYNNEISEKSEIFDDQFSVERPDGSNFTLKIRSTKLEDSAMYFCASSEGGGSPLHFGNGTRLTVT.

This clone appeared many times. The chain joins TRBV5-1 to TRBJ2-7; TRBD1 or TRBD2 may be the D gene (5 bases each). The V and J ends lost 4 bases and 3 bases respectively, with 11 bases between them. Germline assignment: CDR1 SGHRS and CDR2 YFSETQ. This CDR3 comprises 13 residues. The CDR3 loop reads CASSRDGYYEQYF. The CDR3 DNA sequence: TGCGCCAGCAGCAGGGACGGCTACTACGAGCAGTACTTC. Drawing the rest from reference TRBV5-1 and TRBJ2-7, the complete variable domain is KAGVTQTPRYLIKTRGQQVTLSCSPISGHRSVSWYQQTPGQGLQFLFEYFSETQRNKGNFPGRFSGRQFSNSRSEMNVSTLELGDSALYLCASSRDGYYEQYFGPGTRLTVT.

This clone occurred a few times. The gene calls are TRBV28 and TRBJ2-6, with D possibly TRBD1 on 6 matching bases. Trimming cost V 8 bases and J 6 bases, with 17 bases left between them. The germline CDR1 and CDR2 sequences are MDHEN and SYDVKM. The length of the CDR3 is 15 residues. The CDR3 DNA sequence: TGTGCCAGCGCAGGGGTCGCGGGCGTGGCCAACGTCCTGACTTTC. It encodes CASAGVAGVANVLTF.

In this sample, this clone turned up many times. The chain has TRBV27 and TRBJ2-5, with 10 bases aligning to TRBD2. V gave up 2 bases and J gave up 4 bases; unmatched junction bases: 4. This CDR3 region has 15 residues. Germline CDR1 reads MNHEY; CDR2 reads SMNVEV (reference sequence). The CDR3: CASSLVLAGIETQYF. The CDR3 nucleotides read TGTGCCAGCAGTTTAGTACTAGCGGGAATAGAGACCCAGTACTTC.

This clone was recorded a few times. The chain carries TRBV6-1 and TRBJ2-7; TRBD1 matches at 8 bases. This CDR3 has 12 amino acids. Per the germline V gene, CDR1 is MNHNS and CDR2 is SASEGT. V was clipped by 1 base and J by 11 bases; unmatched bases: 4. CDR3 in amino acids: CASSEVLDREYF. The CDR3 nucleotides read TGTGCCAGCAGTGAAGTTCTGGACAGGGAGTACTTC.

This clone is labeled as medium-sized. V is TRBV6-2 or TRBV6-3 and J is TRBJ1-2, with TRBD1 matching over 8 bases. Germline assignment: CDR1 MNHEY and CDR2 SVGEGT. The CDR3 loop spans 15 amino acids. V shed 5 bases, J shed 1 base, and the junction held 6 bases outside the gene matches. CDR3 residues: CASSRGTGGNYGYTF. Written as DNA, the CDR3 is TGTGCCAGCAGTCGAGGGACAGGAGGTAACTATGGCTACACCTTC.

This clone came up many times. The chain carries TRBV10-3 and TRBJ2-7; D may be TRBD1 or TRBD2 (5 bases each). V dropped 2 bases and J dropped 0 bases, with 11 bases sitting between them. Germline V CDR1 and CDR2: ENHRY, SYGVKD. The CDR3 sequence is 15 residues long. Here the CDR3 reads CAISEGTVSSYEQYF. Written as DNA, the CDR3 is TGTGCCATCAGTGAGGGGACGGTGAGCTCCTACGAGCAGTACTTC.

The table lists this clone with many counts. CDR3 residues: CASSRRRGQGNEKLFF. The CDR3 DNA sequence: TGTGCCAGCAGTAGGAGGAGGGGACAGGGGAATGAAAAACTGTTTTTT. The chain is built from TRBV27 and TRBJ1-4; 10 nucleotides match TRBD1. The trim removed 5 bases at V and 5 bases at J, leaving 8 bases unmatched. The CDR3 consists of 16 residues. Germline CDR1 MNHEY, CDR2 SMNVEV (reference sequence).

V is TRBV6-1 and J is TRBJ2-7, with 7 bases aligning to TRBD1. Per germline, CDR1 MNHNS and CDR2 SASEGT. V lost 8 bases, J lost 1 base, and 5 bases stayed unmatched. The CDR3 has 13 amino acids. CDR3 amino acids: CASRTGGSYEQYF. CDR3 nucleotide sequence: TGTGCCAGCCGGACAGGAGGTTCCTACGAGCAGTACTTC.

There are many counts of this clone. The chain recombines TRBV2 with TRBJ2-7; D unclear. The V gene's germline CDR1 is SNHLY and CDR2 FYNNEI. V lost 4 bases, J lost 3 bases, and 7 bases lay in between. This CDR3 has 12 amino acids. The CDR3 reads CASSALRYEQYF. CDR3 coding DNA: TGTGCCAGCAGTGCCCTCCGCTACGAGCAGTACTTC.

By share, this clone ranks as medium-sized (0.01 to 0.1%). The rearrangement joins TRBV6-6 to TRBJ2-7; D possibly corresponds to TRBD2 (5 bases). The germline V and J ends were trimmed by 0 bases and 6 bases, with 12 bases remaining between them. Looked up from germline, CDR1 is MNHNY and CDR2 is SVGAGI (reference sequence). This CDR3 comprises 14 residues. CDR3 nucleotides: TGTGCCAGCAGTTACTCTCTAGCCACGGGCGAGCAGTACTTC. This translates into CASSYSLATGEQYF.

Ten or more counts support this clone. The junction departs from the called germline gene at one end, perhaps through a read error. Here the CDR3 DNA reads TGTGCCAGCAGCTTAGCGGGTTCTAGCACAGATACGCAGTATTTT. This sequence encodes CASSLAGSSTDTQYF. J is TRBJ2-3 and V is TRBV12-3 or TRBV12-4; 7 nucleotides agree with TRBD2. The CDR3 is made up of 15 amino acids.

Turning to this clone: At one end, the junction sequence differs from germline, possibly due to a read error. The chain is built from TRBV11-2 and TRBJ1-1; TRBD1 might be the D (5 bases). The CDR3 totals 17 residues. Looked up from germline, CDR1 is SGHAT and CDR2 is FQNNGV. CDR3 coding DNA: TGTGCCAGCAGCTTAGATCGAACCGGGGCGGGGAACACTGAAACTTTCTTT. Translated, it gives CASSLDRTGAGNTETFF.

This clone showed up many times. The chain has TRBV19 and TRBJ2-7, with D possibly being TRBD2 (5 bases). The CDR3 sequence is 13 residues long. Germline lookup yields CDR1 LNHDA and CDR2 SQIVND (reference sequence). V lost 7 bases and J 6 bases, leaving 16 bases between the germline ends. The CDR3 loop is CASTSHGEREQYF. The CDR3 bases are TGTGCCAGTACCTCCCACGGGGAGCGCGAGCAGTACTTC.

This clone showed up many times. The chain couples TRBV7-9 to TRBJ2-7; 8 nucleotides align to TRBD1. Germline values: CDR1 SEHNR, CDR2 FQNEAQ (reference sequence). The V gene end was trimmed by 4 bases and the J gene end by 1 base; junction bases not matched to a gene: 3. This CDR3 has 14 amino acids. CDR3 nucleotides: TGTGCCAGCAGCTCCACAGGGGGGTCCTACGAGCAGTACTTC. Its protein is CASSSTGGSYEQYF.